This T cell receptor beta chain stems from a study of naive and memory T cell subsets. Four subsets defined by CD45RA and CD27 were sorted after CD3, CD4, CD8 and live/dead staining. Study-level points and caveats: Diversity fell and Gini index rose from naive through CM, EM, EMRA.

This CDR3 region has 14 residues. V lost 0 bases and J lost 2, with 7 bases in between. Germline assignment: CDR1 SGHRS and CDR2 YFSETQ. Both TRBC1 and TRBC2 were covered by a beta constant-region primer of two equimolar oligonucleotides. Ligation attached a single-stranded oligonucleotide with a 12-nucleotide UMI and the SP2 primer to the cDNA 3' end. Each CDR3 protein is one row after TCRdb ran MiXCR on the UMI-ligation and nested PCR reads. This table has around 160,000 distinct CDR3 sequences, approximately 17% appearing once. This clonotype appeared a single time. The antigen remains unidentified.

Sequenced sample: naive CD4+ T cells from blood. The V and J genes are TRBV5-1 and TRBJ2-3, with D hard to call. This clonotype was sampled from a human donor in good health. The CDR3 DNA sequence: TGCGCCAGCAGCTTGGTTGGGCCCACAGATACGCAGTATTTT. It yields the protein CASSLVGPTDTQYF. Full variable domain (remainder filled in from reference TRBV5-1 and TRBJ2-3): KAGVTQTPRYLIKTRGQQVTLSCSPISGHRSVSWYQQTPGQGLQFLFEYFSETQRNKGNFPGRFSGRQFSNSRSEMNVSTLELGDSALYLCASSLVGPTDTQYFGPGTRLTVL.